This TCR beta chain was recovered during a study of response to subunit inactivated influenza vaccine. From the RT-PCR reads, TCRdb called clonotypes with MiXCR, one entry per CDR3 protein. This sample yields 710,000 or so distinct CDR3 sequences, of which 15% to 19% are seen a single time; 11% belongs to the top ten. With respect to this clonotype: Its antigen is still unknown.

Findings and caveats of the study: Few new T cells, the authors suggested, are recruited by each seasonal influenza vaccination.

V lost 1 base and J lost 1, with 14 bases in between. Germline V gene sequence: CDR1 SGHTA, CDR2 FQGNSA. This CDR3 is built from 16 residues. The gene calls are TRBV7-2 and TRBJ2-7; D is undetermined. The TCR comes from a man between 50 and 59 years old who received an inactivated influenza vaccine. Source: PBMCs from blood, taken roughly 12 days after vaccination. Written as DNA, the CDR3 is TGTGCCAGCAGCTTAGTGGGCCAGTGGGGATCCTACGAGCAGTACTTC. It codes for CASSLVGQWGSYEQYF.